The clone carrying this T cell receptor beta chain was detected a few times. As yet, its antigen is unknown. This specimen comes from a study of early T cells in non-severe SARS-CoV-2 infection. Across the whole study: The input, bulk RNA from unsorted whole blood, was sequenced, and chains were unpaired. Whole-study findings and limits: The matching step, a VDJdb search, favored anti-spike CD8 responses and missed private and CD4 specificities.

Between the trimmed V and J ends, which lost 3 bases and 1 base, there was a span of 7 bases. CDR1 and CDR2 (germline): GTSNPN, SVGIG (reference sequence). This CDR3 is built from 13 residues. Researchers attached unique molecular identifiers to individual cDNA molecules. TCRdb re-derived calls from the 5' RACE reads in MiXCR, one entry per CDR3 protein. The table lists about 55,000 distinct CDR3 sequences, 14% to 15% of them singletons. The source material was whole blood, sampled at baseline. The chain uses TRBV30 and TRBJ1-5; D not resolved. The sequence was collected from an adult who was a healthcare worker with PCR-confirmed SARS-CoV-2 infection or an uninfected control (not recorded which). For the CDR3, the DNA is TGTGCCTGGAGAGAACAGAGCAATCAGCCCCAGCATTTT. This codes for CAWREQSNQPQHF.